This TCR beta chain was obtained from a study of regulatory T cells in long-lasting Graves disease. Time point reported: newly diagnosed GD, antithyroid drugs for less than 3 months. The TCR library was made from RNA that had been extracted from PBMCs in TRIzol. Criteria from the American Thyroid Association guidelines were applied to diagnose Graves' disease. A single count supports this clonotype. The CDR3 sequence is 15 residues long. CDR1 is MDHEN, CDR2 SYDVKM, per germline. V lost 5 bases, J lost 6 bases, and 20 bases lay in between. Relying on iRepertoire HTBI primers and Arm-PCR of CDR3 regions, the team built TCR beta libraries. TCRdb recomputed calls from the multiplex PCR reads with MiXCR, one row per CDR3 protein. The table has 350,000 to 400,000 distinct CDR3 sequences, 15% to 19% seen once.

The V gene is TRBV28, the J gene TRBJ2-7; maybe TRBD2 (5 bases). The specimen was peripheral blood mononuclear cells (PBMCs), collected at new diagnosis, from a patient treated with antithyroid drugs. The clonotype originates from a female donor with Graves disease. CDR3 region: CASSDLGLAPVEQYF. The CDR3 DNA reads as TGTGCCAGCAGTGACCTCGGGCTAGCTCCGGTCGAGCAGTACTTC.